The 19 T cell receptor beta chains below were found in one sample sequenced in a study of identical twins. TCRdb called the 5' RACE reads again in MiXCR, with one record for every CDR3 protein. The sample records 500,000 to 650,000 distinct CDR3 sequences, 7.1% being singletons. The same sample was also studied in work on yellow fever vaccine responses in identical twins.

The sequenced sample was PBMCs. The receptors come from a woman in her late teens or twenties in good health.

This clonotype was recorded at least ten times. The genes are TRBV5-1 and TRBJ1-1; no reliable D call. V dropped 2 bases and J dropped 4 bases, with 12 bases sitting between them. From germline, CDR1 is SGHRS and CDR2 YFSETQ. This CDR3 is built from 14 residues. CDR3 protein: CASSFRRVGTEAFF. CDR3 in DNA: TGCGCCAGCAGCTTCAGGAGGGTCGGCACTGAAGCTTTCTTT.

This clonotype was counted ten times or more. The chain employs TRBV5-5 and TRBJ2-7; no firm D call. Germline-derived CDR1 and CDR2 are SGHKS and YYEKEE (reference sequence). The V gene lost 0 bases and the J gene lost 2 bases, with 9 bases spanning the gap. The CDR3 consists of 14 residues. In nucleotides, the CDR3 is TGTGCCAGCAGCTTGGCCGGCACTCCCTACGAGCAGTACTTC. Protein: CASSLAGTPYEQYF.

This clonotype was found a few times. The CDR3 DNA reads TGCAGTGCTAGTTTGGCCAGCCCGAACACCGGGGAGCTGTTTTTT. Translation gives CSASLASPNTGELFF. The rearrangement joins TRBV20-1 to TRBJ2-2; D gene uncertain. Between the trimmed V and J ends, which lost 3 bases and 0 bases, there was a span of 11 bases. The V gene's germline CDR1 is DFQATT and CDR2 SNEGSKA (reference sequence). This CDR3 spans 15 amino acids.

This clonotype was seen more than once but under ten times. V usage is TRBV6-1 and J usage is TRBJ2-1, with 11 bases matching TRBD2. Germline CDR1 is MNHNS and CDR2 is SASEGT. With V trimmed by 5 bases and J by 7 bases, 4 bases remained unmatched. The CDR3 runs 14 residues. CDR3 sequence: CASSRLAGRNEQFF. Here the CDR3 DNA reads TGTGCCAGCAGTAGACTAGCGGGGCGGAATGAGCAGTTCTTC.

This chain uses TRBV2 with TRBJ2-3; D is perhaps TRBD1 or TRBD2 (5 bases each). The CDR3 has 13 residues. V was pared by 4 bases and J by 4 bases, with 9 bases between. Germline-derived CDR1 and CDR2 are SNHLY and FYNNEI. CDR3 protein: CASSGGVADTQYF. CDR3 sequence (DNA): TGTGCCAGCAGTGGAGGGGTGGCAGATACGCAGTATTTT.

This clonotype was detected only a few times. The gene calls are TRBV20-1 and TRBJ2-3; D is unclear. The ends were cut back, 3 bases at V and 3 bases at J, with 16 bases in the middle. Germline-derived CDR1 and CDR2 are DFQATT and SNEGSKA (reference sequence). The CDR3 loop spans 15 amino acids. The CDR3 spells CSASAPIYGTDTQYF. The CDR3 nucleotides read TGCAGTGCTAGTGCGCCCATCTATGGGACAGATACGCAGTATTTT.

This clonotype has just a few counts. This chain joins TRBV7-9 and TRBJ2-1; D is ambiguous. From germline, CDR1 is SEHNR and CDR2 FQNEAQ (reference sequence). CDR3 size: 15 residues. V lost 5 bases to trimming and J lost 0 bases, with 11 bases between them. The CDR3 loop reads CASSQLATSYNEQFF. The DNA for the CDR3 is TGTGCCAGCAGCCAACTGGCTACCTCCTACAATGAGCAGTTCTTC. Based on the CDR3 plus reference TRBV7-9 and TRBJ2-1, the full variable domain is DTGVSQNPRHKITKRGQNVTFRCDPISEHNRLYWYRQTLGQGPEFLTYFQNEAQLEKSRLLSDRFSAERPKGSFSTLEIQRTEQGDSAMYLCASSQLATSYNEQFFGPGTRLTVL.

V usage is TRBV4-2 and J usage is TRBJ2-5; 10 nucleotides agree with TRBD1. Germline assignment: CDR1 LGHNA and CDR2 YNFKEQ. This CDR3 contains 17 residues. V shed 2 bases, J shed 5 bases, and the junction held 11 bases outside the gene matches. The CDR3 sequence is CASSQLTGQGVSETQYF. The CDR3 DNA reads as TGTGCCAGCAGCCAACTTACTGGACAGGGGGTATCGGAGACCCAGTACTTC.

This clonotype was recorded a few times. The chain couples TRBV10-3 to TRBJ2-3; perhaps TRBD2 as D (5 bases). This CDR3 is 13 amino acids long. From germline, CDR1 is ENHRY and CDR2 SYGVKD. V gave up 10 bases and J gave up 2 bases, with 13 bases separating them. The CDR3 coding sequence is TGTGCCACCTGTGGAGGAGCCACAGATACGCAGTATTTT. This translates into CATCGGATDTQYF.

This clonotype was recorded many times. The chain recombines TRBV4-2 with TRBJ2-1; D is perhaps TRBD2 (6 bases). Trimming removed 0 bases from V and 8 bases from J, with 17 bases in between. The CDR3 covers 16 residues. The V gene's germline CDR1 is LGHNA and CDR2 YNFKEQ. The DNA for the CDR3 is TGTGCCAGCAGCCAAGAGGACTCGCGGGGAGGCGATGAGCAGTTCTTC. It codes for CASSQEDSRGGDEQFF.

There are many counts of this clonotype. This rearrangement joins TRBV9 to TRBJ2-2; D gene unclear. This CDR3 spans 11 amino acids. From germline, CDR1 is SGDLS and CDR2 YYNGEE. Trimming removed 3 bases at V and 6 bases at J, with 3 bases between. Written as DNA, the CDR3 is TGTGCCAGCAGCGCCTCCGGGGAGCTGTTTTTT. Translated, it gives CASSASGELFF.

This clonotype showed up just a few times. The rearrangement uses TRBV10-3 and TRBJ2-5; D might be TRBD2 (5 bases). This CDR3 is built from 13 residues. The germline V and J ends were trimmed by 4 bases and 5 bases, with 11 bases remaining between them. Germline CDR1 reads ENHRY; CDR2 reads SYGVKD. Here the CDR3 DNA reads TGTGCCATCAGTGTGTCTAGAGGGGAGACCCAGTACTTC. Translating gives CAISVSRGETQYF.

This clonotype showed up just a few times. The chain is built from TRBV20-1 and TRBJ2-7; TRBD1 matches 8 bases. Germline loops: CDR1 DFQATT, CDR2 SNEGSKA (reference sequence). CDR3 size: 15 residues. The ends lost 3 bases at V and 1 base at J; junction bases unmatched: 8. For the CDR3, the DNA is TGCAGTGCTAGGGAGGCAGGGGGCGTATCCTACGAGCAGTACTTC. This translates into CSAREAGGVSYEQYF.

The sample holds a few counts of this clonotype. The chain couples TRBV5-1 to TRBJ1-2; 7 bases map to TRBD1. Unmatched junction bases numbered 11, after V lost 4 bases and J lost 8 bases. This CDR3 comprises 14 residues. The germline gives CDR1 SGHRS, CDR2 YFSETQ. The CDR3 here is CASSNGQEPLGYTF. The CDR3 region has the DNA TGCGCCAGCAGCAACGGACAGGAACCACTAGGCTACACCTTC.

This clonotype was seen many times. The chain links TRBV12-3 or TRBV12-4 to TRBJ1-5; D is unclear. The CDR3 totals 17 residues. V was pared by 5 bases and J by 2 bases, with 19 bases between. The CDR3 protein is CASSPRVPSFGNQPQHF. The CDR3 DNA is TGTGCCAGCAGTCCGCGGGTCCCAAGTTTCGGCAATCAGCCCCAGCATTTT.

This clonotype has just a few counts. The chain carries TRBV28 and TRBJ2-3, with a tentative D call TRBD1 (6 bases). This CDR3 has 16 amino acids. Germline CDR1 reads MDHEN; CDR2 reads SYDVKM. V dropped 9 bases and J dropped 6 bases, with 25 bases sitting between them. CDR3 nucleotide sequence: TGTGCCAGTCCCCCATCAGGGGACACTAAGATGGATACGCAGTATTTT. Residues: CASPPSGDTKMDTQYF.

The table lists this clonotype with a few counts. Written as DNA, the CDR3 is TGCGCCAGCAGCTTAGCGGCAGAGGGATACACTGAAGCTTTCTTT. Amino acid sequence: CASSLAAEGYTEAFF. The V gene is TRBV5-1, the J gene TRBJ1-1, with D unresolved. Germline V lookup: CDR1 SGHRS, CDR2 YFSETQ. Trimming took 2 bases from V and 3 from J, leaving 14 bases between them. This CDR3 has 15 residues.

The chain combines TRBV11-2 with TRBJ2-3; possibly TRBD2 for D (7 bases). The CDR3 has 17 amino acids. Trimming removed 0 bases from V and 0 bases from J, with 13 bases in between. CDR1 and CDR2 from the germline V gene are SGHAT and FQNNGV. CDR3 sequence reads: CASSLEGGGRSTDTQYF. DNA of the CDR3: TGTGCCAGCAGCTTAGAAGGGGGGGGCCGTAGCACAGATACGCAGTATTTT.

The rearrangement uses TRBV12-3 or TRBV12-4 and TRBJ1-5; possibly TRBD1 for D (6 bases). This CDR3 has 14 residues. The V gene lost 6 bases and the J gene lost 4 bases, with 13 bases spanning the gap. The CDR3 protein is CASRVGGGNQPQHF. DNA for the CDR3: TGTGCCAGCAGGGTGGGGGGCGGAAATCAGCCCCAGCATTTT.